The T cell receptor beta chain described here comes from a study of shared clonotypes between healthy human individuals (dated by TCRdb to the early 2020s). For the wider study: The cohort included three men and a couple of women between 18 and 49 years of age. For each donor, three plates each were used for CD4 naive and CD4 memory, two plates were used for CD8 naive, and one plate was used for CD8 memory. To estimate repertoire size and how much clonotypes are shared between individuals, the study performed deep sequencing of blood TCR repertoires from a few healthy adults. To increase sequencing depth and limit assay-specific biases, different laboratories used diverse techniques to prepare libraries and sequence TCR repertoires. Each donor's leukapheresis produced roughly between roughly 0.85 and 9 billion PBMCs.

Healthy HIV-negative adults with no recently reported acute infections or vaccinations were included as donors. Every donor was a Caucasian adult living in Nashville, Tennessee, USA. Magnetic negative selection was used to enrich CD4+ T cells, after which naive cells were positively selected on CD45RA and the negative fraction became the memory subset. Blood was collected by leukapheresis, and PBMCs were isolated by Ficoll-Histopaque density gradient centrifugation and then cryopreserved in liquid nitrogen vapor phase. Analytical flow cytometry was used to check the purity and quantity of each magnetically sorted T cell population. Genomic DNA was isolated from every sorted fraction and measured by UV absorbance on a Nanodrop 2000c. A remark on this clone: Its antigen remains undetermined. Base qualities are not recorded, but no much larger clone differs from it by a single base.

The full study reports these points: Estimated clonotype richness was generally larger for naive than for memory subsets. Sharing across a few donors was observed for around 5% of naive CD4, under 4% of naive CD8, 2% to 2.5% of memory CD4, and around 0.44% of memory CD8 clonotypes. Even with the large sequencing depth, rarefaction of the sorted-subset datasets indicated that sequencing was incomplete. Because the study included only a small number of donors, the genetic and exposure-history diversity represented was limited. Based on pairwise subsampling, the degree of clonotype sharing among donors was expected to be affected by sequencing depth. Only blood was sampled, and tissue TCR repertoires likely differ from those in blood. Compared with non-shared clonotypes, clonotypes shared by all four sorted-subset donors had higher generation probabilities.

Using the deep immunoSEQ assay, multiplex PCR amplified TCR CDR3 regions from genomic DNA. Genomic DNA extracted from each cell subset was distributed evenly over all wells of several immunoSEQ 96-well plates, and each plate served as one replicate. For sorted subsets, each replicate PCR was loaded with around 220 ng genomic DNA, equivalent to about 30,000 T cell genomes. The purified libraries were quantified using a Qubit 3.0 fluorometer, sized with a Bioanalyzer 2100, and then quantified again using the KAPA Library Quantification kit. A separate single-read 150-cycle Illumina NextSeq 550 flow cell was used to sequence each immunoSEQ 96-well plate. As for the original processing: Because the immunoSEQ output included only junctional sequences and no quality scores, the filtering could not be the same as the filtering used for full-length reads. To assign V/J genes and CDR3, sequences were annotated using PyIR, a Python wrapper for IgBLAST v1.9, with IMGT germline references. Reads were filtered out if the reads had weak V/J assignments (E-value above 1e-6), no CDR3, stop codons, out-of-frame junctions, or ambiguous translated residues. V3J clonotypes were defined as sequences sharing an identical inferred V gene, J gene, and CDR3 amino acid sequence. Percentage overlap between repertoires was computed as shared unique clonotypes divided by the size of the smaller repertoire. Three approaches were used to assess repertoire richness: RTK rarefaction, the Chao1 estimator, and Recon v2.1 estimates of unobserved clonotypes. For all TCRbeta clonotypes obtained by the gDNA method from a few donors, generation probabilities were computed with OLGA. TCRdb re-hosts the immuneACCESS table, in-frame sequences only. Its copies lack some clones; in the studies checked, an unresolved V gene accounts for under half of them, and the cause for the rest is not known. V, J and clone size are those of that table, while D and trimming were read from the DNA. This sample comprises some 660,000 clones, 60% to 75% of them detected only once. The ten largest make up 1.5% to 2% of the sample.

The TCR was taken from a woman aged 25 to 39 in good health. Sequencing was done on a sample of memory CD4+ T cells sorted from blood. The cell subset or site label on this specimen signifies: CD45RA-negative fraction.

The DNA reads as follows: TGCGCCAGCAGCTCCGGGGACAGAAAATACGAGCAGTACTTC. Translation gives CASSSGDRKYEQYF. The rearranged chain carries TRBV5-1 and TRBJ2-7; a stretch of 7 junction bases matches TRBD1. Here V drops 3 bases and J drops 4 bases, and the junction holds 7 bases not matched to any gene. From cysteine to phenylalanine, the CDR3 is 14 amino acids long. The kept DNA is CDR3 alone, 42 bases in frame from the first base. CDR1 and CDR2, looked up from the germline V gene, are SGHRS and YFSETQ.